Sequencing of this T cell receptor beta chain was carried out in a study of blood T cell repertoires in COVID-19 (dated by TCRdb to the early 2020s). About the study as a whole: The collaborator samples originated in the United States, Italy and Spain and spanned the acute and convalescent phases of COVID-19. The repertoires were released in a freely available public database intended as a resource for research on the immune response to SARS-CoV-2. The samples were drawn from two sources: the first 160 participants of the ongoing ImmuneRACE study, and 950 to 1,500 subjects contributed by 6 global collaborators. The material from the prospective study consisted of cDNA or gDNA derived from T cells, B-cell-depleted T cells, or PBMCs. Deeply sampled blood TCRbeta repertoires from subjects exposed to, actively infected with, or recovered from COVID-19 were included in the dataset. Where HLA class I and class II types were available, the types were taken from metadata supplied by the sample provider, not from assay-based typing. Sample metadata almost always included a de-identified subject ID, COVID-19 status, age in years and sex. The investigation overall reported the following: How much clinical and demographic metadata was included differed by source and by participant, and the metadata was provided uncurated.

Reading the germline V gene (reference sequence) gives CDR1 MNHEY and CDR2 SMNVEV. Trimming at the junction amounts to 6 bases on V and 9 bases on J, and the germline ends lie 21 bases apart. The CDR3 covers 15 residues, taking in both the cysteine and the phenylalanine. Just the 45-base CDR3 DNA is kept, in frame starting at base 1. TCRbeta CDR3 regions were amplified from genomic DNA by means of the immunoSEQ Assay, a bias-controlled multiplex PCR. On the study's bioinformatics: The number of nucleated cells in each sample was estimated from the amplification of reference gene primers within the assay. To quantify the absolute abundance of each unique TCRbeta CDR3 rearrangement, sequence reads were collapsed and filtered. For each sample, productive Simpson clonality was calculated as the square root of Simpson's diversity index across productive rearrangements. Drawn from immuneACCESS, this table holds only the in-frame rearrangements with V and J called that TCRdb kept. Clones are partly lost; checked studies trace under half to an unresolved V gene and leave the rest unexplained. The V and J calls and clone size come from that table; D and trimming were worked out from the DNA. The sample table shows some 97,000 clones, and just over 90% are seen once. 5% to 6% of the sample belongs to the ten largest clones.

Collaborating institutions collected whole blood in K2EDTA tubes following their own protocols. For TCRbeta analysis, collaborators shipped samples as frozen whole blood, isolated PBMCs, or DNA extracted from either of those sample types. In regard to this clone: What antigen it recognizes has not been identified. Base qualities were left out, and no much larger clone turns up one base away.

This receptor was obtained from a middle-aged man with acute or convalescent COVID-19. Source material: peripheral blood. This chain joins TRBV27 to TRBJ1-5; a tentative D call is TRBD1 (5 bases match). The DNA sequence reads TGTGCCAGCAGCTTGCATTGGGGGGACGACGGGCCCCAGCATTTT. Its protein product is CASSLHWGDDGPQHF.